The rows below give T cell receptor beta chains drawn from one sample of a study of blood T cell repertoires in COVID-19. Assay used: immunoSEQ multiplex PCR; TCRdb lists only in-frame clones, some missing. The sample includes approximately 400,000 clones, roughly 86% of them seen just once. What was sequenced was PBMCs or T cells enriched from blood (not recorded which). All receptors come from a man aged 25 to 40 who had recovered from COVID-19. CDR3s include the opening cysteine and the closing phenylalanine or tryptophan. A D gene is named only where the DNA matches it firmly. Some rows mark clone size as missing; the rest say once, few, many or name a class of expanded clone.

-	-	TRBV7-2	TRBJ2-5	14	TGTGCCAGCAGCCCAATCGGGATAAAAGAGACCCAGTACTTC	CASSPIGIKETQYF
-	-	TRBV11-3	TRBJ1-6	14	TGTGCCAGCAGCTGGGACAAGGTAATTTCACCCCTCCACTTT	CASSWDKVISPLHF
few	TRBD1	TRBV27	TRBJ2-7	16	TGTGCCAGCAGTTTATCGTCAAGCGGGACAGGGAACAAGCAGTACTTC	CASSLSSSGTGNKQYF
-	TRBD2	TRBV4-2	TRBJ2-5	15	TGTGCCAGCAGCCAAGAGCGGGGGAACCAAGAGACCCAGTACTTC	CASSQERGNQETQYF
-	-	TRBV6-5	TRBJ1-2	14	TGTGCCAGCAGCCGCGGACATTTGAACTATGGCTACACCTTC	CASSRGHLNYGYTF
-	TRBD2	TRBV19	TRBJ2-3	15	TGTGCCAGTAGTATTATCGGGGGGGCTTTAGATACGCAGTATTTT	CASSIIGGALDTQYF
-	TRBD2	TRBV3-1/TRBV3-2	TRBJ2-3	15	TGTGCCAGCAGCCACCGCGGACTAGTCACAGATACGCAGTATTTT	CASSHRGLVTDTQYF
once	TRBD1	TRBV30	TRBJ1-5	13	TGTGCCTGGGCCCAGGGGGCAGGTCAGCCCCAGCATTTT	CAWAQGAGQPQHF
once	-	TRBV20-1	TRBJ1-1	11	TGCAGTGCTCAGCGAGAAACTGAAGCTTTCTTT	CSAQRETEAFF
-	TRBD2	TRBV2	TRBJ2-5	14	TGTGCCAGCAGTGGGACTAGTCGGAGGGAGACCCAGTACTTC	CASSGTSRRETQYF
-	TRBD1	TRBV9	TRBJ1-5	15	TGTGCCAGCAGCGTTGGACAGGGCGGCAATCAGCCCCAGCATTTT	CASSVGQGGNQPQHF
few	-	TRBV5-5	TRBJ2-7	15	TGTGCCAGCAGCTTGGGGGCGGGTCGCACCTACGAGCAGTACTTC	CASSLGAGRTYEQYF
-	TRBD1	TRBV4-1	TRBJ1-5	15	TGCGCCAGCAGCCAAGTAACAGGGGTCGGGCAGCCCCAGCATTTT	CASSQVTGVGQPQHF
-	-	TRBV5-1	TRBJ1-6	14	TGCGCCAGCAGTCAGGACGGGGATAATTCACCCCTCCACTTT	CASSQDGDNSPLHF
-	-	TRBV5-4	TRBJ1-1	14	TGTGCCAGCAGCTTCGTAGGGGTGAACACTGAAGCTTTCTTT	CASSFVGVNTEAFF
once	-	TRBV21-1	TRBJ1-4	17	TGTGCCAGCAGCAAAGTTTCGGGGGGCGGCATCTTTGAAAAACTGTTTTTT	CASSKVSGGGIFEKLFF
-	TRBD2	TRBV2	TRBJ2-1	14	TGTGCCGGGGACGGGGGGGATACCTACAATGAGCAGTTCTTC	CAGDGGDTYNEQFF
-	-	TRBV12-5	TRBJ1-1	11	TGTGCTACGGGGGGGAACACTGAAGCTTTCTTT	CATGGNTEAFF
-	-	TRBV7-3	TRBJ2-2	13	TGTGCCAGCAGCTCCCTATCCACCGGGGAGCTGTTTTTT	CASSSLSTGELFF
-	TRBD2	TRBV3-1/TRBV3-2	TRBJ2-7	13	TGTGCCAGCGGGCGGGGGGGATTATACGAGCAGTACTTC	CASGRGGLYEQYF
-	-	TRBV30	TRBJ2-7	12	TGTGCCTGGAGTGTTCTTCCCTACGAGCAGTACTTC	CAWSVLPYEQYF
few	-	TRBV11-2	TRBJ1-2	12	TGTGCCAGCAGCGCGAACTTCTATGGCTACACCTTC	CASSANFYGYTF
-	-	TRBV30	TRBJ1-5	14	TGTGCCTGGAGTGTCGGGACACTGAATCAGCCCCAGCATTTT	CAWSVGTLNQPQHF
-	-	TRBV19	TRBJ1-5	14	TGTGCCACTTCCCCGGGTCCCGGAAATCAGCCCCAGCATTTT	CATSPGPGNQPQHF
once	-	TRBV5-1	TRBJ2-1	12	TGCGCCAGCAGCCGGACTGTGAATGAGCAGTTCTTC	CASSRTVNEQFF
-	TRBD1	TRBV5-1	TRBJ1-4	15	TGCGCCAGCAGCGGGGGGACAGGGGCTAATGAAAAACTGTTTTTT	CASSGGTGANEKLFF
-	TRBD2	TRBV11-2	TRBJ2-5	14	TGTGCCAGCAGCCAGACTGGGGAGGGAGGGACCCAGTACTTC	CASSQTGEGGTQYF
-	TRBD1	TRBV4-1	TRBJ2-7	14	TGCGCCAGCAGCCAGGGACAGAGGTCCTACGAGCAGTACTTC	CASSQGQRSYEQYF
once	TRBD1	TRBV9	TRBJ1-4	15	TGTGCCAGCAGCGTAGTGGCCCAGGGGGCTGAAAAACTGTTTTTT	CASSVVAQGAEKLFF
-	-	TRBV4-1	TRBJ2-2	16	TGCGCCAGCAGCCGCCTATCGGGGGTAGAAACCGGGGAGCTGTTTTTT	CASSRLSGVETGELFF
once	-	TRBV12-3/TRBV12-4	TRBJ1-5	13	TGTGCCAGCAGTTTTTATAGCAATCAGCCCCAGCATTTT	CASSFYSNQPQHF
-	-	TRBV6-5	TRBJ2-7	13	TGTGCCAGCAGTAACTCGGACAGAAACGAGCAGTACTTC	CASSNSDRNEQYF
once	TRBD1	TRBV19	TRBJ2-7	14	TGTGCCACCCGACGGTCCGGGACAGGGGGCGAGCAGTACTTC	CATRRSGTGGEQYF
-	TRBD1	TRBV7-2	TRBJ1-6	15	TGTGCCAGCAGCTCTGGACAGGGAGGAAATTCACCCCTCCACTTT	CASSSGQGGNSPLHF
-	-	TRBV11-2	TRBJ2-2	16	TGTGCCAGCAGCCGTAAAATCAAGGGGGACACCGGGGAGCTGTTTTTT	CASSRKIKGDTGELFF
-	TRBD2	TRBV7-9	TRBJ2-3	15	TGTGCCAGCAGCTTACGACTAGCGGACACAGATACGCAGTATTTT	CASSLRLADTDTQYF
-	TRBD1	TRBV15	TRBJ1-2	15	TGTGCCACCAGCAGAGAAGGGCAGGGGGCACGGGGCTACACCTTC	CATSREGQGARGYTF
few	-	TRBV4-2	TRBJ2-6	16	TGTGCCAGCAGCCAGGAAACAGGTACTGGGGCCAACGTCCTGACTTTC	CASSQETGTGANVLTF
-	TRBD1	TRBV15	TRBJ1-1	15	TGTGCCACCAGCAGAGGCAGGGGGACGAACACTGAAGCTTTCTTT	CATSRGRGTNTEAFF
once	-	TRBV27	TRBJ1-1	14	TGTGCCAGCAGTTATACTCAGGGGAACACTGAAGCTTTCTTT	CASSYTQGNTEAFF
-	TRBD1	TRBV30	TRBJ2-2	15	TGTGCCTGGAGTCCAGGACAGGGGGCGGCCGGGGAGCTGTTTTTT	CAWSPGQGAAGELFF
-	-	TRBV11-2	TRBJ2-2	16	TGTGCCAGCAGCTTAGTGGGCAGGGGCTTAGTTGGGGAGCTGTTTTTT	CASSLVGRGLVGELFF
few	-	TRBV28	TRBJ1-5	15	TGTGCCAGCAGTTTGGGAGGGGATGGCAATCAGCCCCAGCATTTT	CASSLGGDGNQPQHF
-	TRBD1	TRBV15	TRBJ1-2	15	TGTGCCACCAGCGGGGACAGGGGGGACTTATTGGGCTACACCTTC	CATSGDRGDLLGYTF
-	TRBD1	TRBV6-6	TRBJ1-5	16	TGTGCCAGCGGGGCTTGGACAGGGGGAGGCAATCAGCCCCAGCATTTT	CASGAWTGGGNQPQHF
-	-	TRBV6-5	TRBJ1-5	15	TGTGCCAGCAGTTACTCGGGCACAGGGAATCAGCCCCAGCATTTT	CASSYSGTGNQPQHF
-	-	TRBV19	TRBJ1-6	15	TGTGCCAGTAGCCAATATGGACAGCAATTAGGGGACCTCCACTTT	CASSQYGQQLGDLHF
once	TRBD1	TRBV7-9	TRBJ2-6	16	TGTGCCAGCAGCGTCAGACAGGGAACTGGGGCCAACGTCCTGACTTTC	CASSVRQGTGANVLTF
-	-	TRBV11-2	TRBJ2-1	15	TGTGCCAGCAGCCCCATATGGGGCTACCGGGATGAGCAGTTCTTC	CASSPIWGYRDEQFF
few	-	TRBV6-5	TRBJ1-2	11	TGTGCCAGCGGTTCAGGCTTTGGCTACACCTTC	CASGSGFGYTF
-	TRBD1	TRBV6-5	TRBJ1-5	16	TGTGCCAGCAGATACACCGGGACAGGGAAGAATCAGCCCCAGCATTTT	CASRYTGTGKNQPQHF
few	TRBD1	TRBV19	TRBJ1-1	13	TGTGCCAGTCGAGAGCAGGGGGCCACTGAAGCTTTCTTT	CASREQGATEAFF
-	-	TRBV28	TRBJ2-4	14	TGTGCCAGCAGTTTATCCCAACCGGTGCCCCCCCAGTACTTC	CASSLSQPVPPQYF
-	-	TRBV30	TRBJ1-6	13	TGTGCCTGGAGTGTACTCCCTGGTTCACCCCTCCACTTT	CAWSVLPGSPLHF
few	-	TRBV4-2	TRBJ1-6	15	TGTGCCAGCAGCCACCAAACAGGTGATAATTCACCCCTCCACTTT	CASSHQTGDNSPLHF
-	-	TRBV3-1/TRBV3-2	TRBJ1-1	15	TGTGCCAGCAGCCCTCCCAATTACAGGGCTGCTGAAGCTTTCTTT	CASSPPNYRAAEAFF
-	TRBD1	TRBV3-1/TRBV3-2	TRBJ1-5	16	TGTGCCAGCAGCCAAGATACCGGACAGGGCGTTCAGCCCCAGCATTTT	CASSQDTGQGVQPQHF